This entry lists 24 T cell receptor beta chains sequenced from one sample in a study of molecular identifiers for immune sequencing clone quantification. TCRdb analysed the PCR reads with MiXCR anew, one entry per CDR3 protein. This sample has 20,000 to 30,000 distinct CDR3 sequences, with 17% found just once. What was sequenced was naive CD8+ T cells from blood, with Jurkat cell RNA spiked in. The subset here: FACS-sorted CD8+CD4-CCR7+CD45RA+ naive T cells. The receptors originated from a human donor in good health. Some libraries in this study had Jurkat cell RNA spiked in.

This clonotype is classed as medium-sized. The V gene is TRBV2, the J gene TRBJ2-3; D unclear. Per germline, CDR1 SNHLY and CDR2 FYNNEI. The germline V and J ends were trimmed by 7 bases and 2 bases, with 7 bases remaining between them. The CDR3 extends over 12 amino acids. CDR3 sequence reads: CASIESTDTQYF. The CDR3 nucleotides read TGTGCCAGCATCGAATCCACAGATACGCAGTATTTT.

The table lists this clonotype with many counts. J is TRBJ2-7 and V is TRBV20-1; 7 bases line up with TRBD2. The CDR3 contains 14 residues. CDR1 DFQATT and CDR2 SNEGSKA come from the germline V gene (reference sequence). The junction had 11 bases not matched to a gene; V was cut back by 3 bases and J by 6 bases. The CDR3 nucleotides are TGCAGTGCTAGTTTTGCCCTAGCGGTAACCGAGCAGTACTTC. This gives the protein CSASFALAVTEQYF.

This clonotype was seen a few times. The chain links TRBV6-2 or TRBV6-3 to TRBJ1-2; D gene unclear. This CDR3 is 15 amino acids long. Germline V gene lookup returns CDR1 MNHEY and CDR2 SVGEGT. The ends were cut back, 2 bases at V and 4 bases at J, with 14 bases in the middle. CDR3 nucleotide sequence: TGTGCCAGCAGTTACGGCCCCGGACCTTTCTATGGCTACACCTTC. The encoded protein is CASSYGPGPFYGYTF.

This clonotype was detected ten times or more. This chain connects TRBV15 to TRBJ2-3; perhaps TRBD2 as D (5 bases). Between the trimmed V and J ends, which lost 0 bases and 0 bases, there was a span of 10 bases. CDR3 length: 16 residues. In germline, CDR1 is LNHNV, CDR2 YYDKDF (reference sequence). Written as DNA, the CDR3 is TGTGCCACCAGCAGAGATCGGGGATCTAGCACAGATACGCAGTATTTT. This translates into CATSRDRGSSTDTQYF.

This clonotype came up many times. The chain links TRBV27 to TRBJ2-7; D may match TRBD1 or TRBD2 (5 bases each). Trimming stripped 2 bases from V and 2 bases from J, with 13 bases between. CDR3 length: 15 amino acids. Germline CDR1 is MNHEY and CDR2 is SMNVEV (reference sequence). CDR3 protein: CASSLRGGAAYEQYF. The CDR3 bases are TGTGCCAGCAGTTTACGGGGTGGGGCCGCCTACGAGCAGTACTTC.

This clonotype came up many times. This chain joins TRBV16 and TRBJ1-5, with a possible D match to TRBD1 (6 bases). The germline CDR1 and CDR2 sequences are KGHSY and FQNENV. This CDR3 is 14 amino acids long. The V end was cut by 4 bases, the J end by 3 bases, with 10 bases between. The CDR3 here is CASSRGALNQPQHF. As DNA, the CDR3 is TGTGCCAGCAGCCGGGGGGCCCTCAATCAGCCCCAGCATTTT. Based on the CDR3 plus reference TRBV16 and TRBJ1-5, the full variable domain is GEEVAQTPKHLVRGEGQKAKLYCAPIKGHSYVFWYQQVLKNEFKFLISFQNENVFDETGMPKERFSAKCLPNSPCSLEIQATKLEDSAVYFCASSRGALNQPQHFGDGTRLSIL.

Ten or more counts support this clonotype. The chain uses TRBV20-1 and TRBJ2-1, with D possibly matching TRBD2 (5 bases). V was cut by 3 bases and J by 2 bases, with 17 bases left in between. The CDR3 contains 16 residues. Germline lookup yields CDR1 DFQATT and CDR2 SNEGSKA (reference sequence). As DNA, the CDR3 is TGCAGTGCTAGGGCCCCGGAGCAGCGGACCTACAATGAGCAGTTCTTC. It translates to CSARAPEQRTYNEQFF.

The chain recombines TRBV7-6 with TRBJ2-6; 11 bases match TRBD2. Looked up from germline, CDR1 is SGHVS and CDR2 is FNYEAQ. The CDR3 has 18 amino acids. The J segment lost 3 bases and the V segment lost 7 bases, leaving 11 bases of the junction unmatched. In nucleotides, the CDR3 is TGTGCCAGCACAACAACCGGGACTAGCGGTCGTGGGGCCAACGTCCTGACTTTC. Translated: CASTTTGTSGRGANVLTF.

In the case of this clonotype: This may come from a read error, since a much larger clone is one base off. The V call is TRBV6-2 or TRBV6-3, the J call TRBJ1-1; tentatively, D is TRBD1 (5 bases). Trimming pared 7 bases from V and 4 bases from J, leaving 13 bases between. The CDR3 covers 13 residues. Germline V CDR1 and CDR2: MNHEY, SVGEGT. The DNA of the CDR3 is TGTGCCAGCAACTACTGGGGGACCACTGAAGCTTTCTTT. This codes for CASNYWGTTEAFF.

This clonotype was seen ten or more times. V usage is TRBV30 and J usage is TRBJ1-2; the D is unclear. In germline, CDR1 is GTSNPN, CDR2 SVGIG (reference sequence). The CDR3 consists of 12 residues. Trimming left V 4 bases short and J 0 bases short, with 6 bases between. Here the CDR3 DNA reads TGTGCCTGGACAGCTTCTAACTATGGCTACACCTTC. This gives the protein CAWTASNYGYTF.

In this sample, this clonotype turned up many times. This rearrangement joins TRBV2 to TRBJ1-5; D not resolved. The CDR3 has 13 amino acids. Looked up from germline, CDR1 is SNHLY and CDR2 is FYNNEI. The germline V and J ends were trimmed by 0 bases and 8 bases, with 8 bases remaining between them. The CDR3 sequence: CASSEAGRKPQHF. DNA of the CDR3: TGTGCCAGCAGTGAAGCTGGTAGGAAGCCCCAGCATTTT.

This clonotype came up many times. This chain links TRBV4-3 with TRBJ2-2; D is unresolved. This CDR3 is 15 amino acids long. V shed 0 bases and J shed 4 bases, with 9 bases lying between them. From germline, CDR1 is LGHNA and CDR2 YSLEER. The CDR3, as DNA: TGCGCCAGCAGCCAAGACTACAGCTTCACCGGGGAGCTGTTTTTT. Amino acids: CASSQDYSFTGELFF.

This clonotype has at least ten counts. CDR3 in DNA: TGTGCCAGCAGCCTAGACACGGACAATGAGCAGTTCTTC. The encoded protein is CASSLDTDNEQFF. The J gene is TRBJ2-1, the V gene TRBV7-2, with D hard to call. The CDR3 consists of 13 residues. CDR1 is SGHTA, CDR2 FQGNSA, per germline. The V gene lost 5 bases and the J gene lost 5 bases, with 10 bases spanning the gap.

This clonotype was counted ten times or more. The DNA of the CDR3 is TGTGCCAGCAGGGCCCTTGAGACCCAGTACTTC. As protein: CASRALETQYF. The chain recombines TRBV11-1 with TRBJ2-5; D is undetermined. Between the trimmed V and J ends, which lost 6 bases and 5 bases, there was a span of 7 bases. The CDR3 sequence is 11 residues long. Germline loops: CDR1 SGHAT, CDR2 FQDESV (reference sequence). Based on the CDR3 plus reference TRBV11-1 and TRBJ2-5, the full variable domain is EAEVAQSPRYKITEKSQAVAFWCDPISGHATLYWYRQILGQGPELLVQFQDESVVDDSQLPKDRFSAERLKGVDSTLKIQPAELGDSAMYLCASRALETQYFGPGTRLLVL.

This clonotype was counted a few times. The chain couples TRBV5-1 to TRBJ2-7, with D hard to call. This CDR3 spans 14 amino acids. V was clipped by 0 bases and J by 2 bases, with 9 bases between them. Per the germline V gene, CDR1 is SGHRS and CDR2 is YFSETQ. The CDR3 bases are TGCGCCAGCAGCTTGGATTTATGTGCCTACGAGCAGTACTTC. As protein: CASSLDLCAYEQYF.

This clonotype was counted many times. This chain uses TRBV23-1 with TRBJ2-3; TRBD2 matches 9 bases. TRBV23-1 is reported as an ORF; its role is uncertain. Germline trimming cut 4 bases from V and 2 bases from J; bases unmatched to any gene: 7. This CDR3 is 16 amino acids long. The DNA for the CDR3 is TGCGCCAGCAGTCCCGAAGCGGGGGGAACCACAGATACGCAGTATTTT. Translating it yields CASSPEAGGTTDTQYF.

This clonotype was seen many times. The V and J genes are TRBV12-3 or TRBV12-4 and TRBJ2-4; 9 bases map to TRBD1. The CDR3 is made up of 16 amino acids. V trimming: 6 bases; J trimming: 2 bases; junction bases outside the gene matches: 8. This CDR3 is CASSPTGGLTKNIQYF. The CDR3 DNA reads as TGTGCCAGCAGCCCAACAGGGGGCTTGACCAAAAACATTCAGTACTTC.

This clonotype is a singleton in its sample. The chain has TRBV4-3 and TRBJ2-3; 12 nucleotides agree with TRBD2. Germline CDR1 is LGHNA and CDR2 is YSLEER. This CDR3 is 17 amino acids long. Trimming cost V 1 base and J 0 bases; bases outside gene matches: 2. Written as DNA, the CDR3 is TGCGCCAGCAGCCAAGGACTAGCGGGGGCGAGCACAGATACGCAGTATTTT. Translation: CASSQGLAGASTDTQYF.

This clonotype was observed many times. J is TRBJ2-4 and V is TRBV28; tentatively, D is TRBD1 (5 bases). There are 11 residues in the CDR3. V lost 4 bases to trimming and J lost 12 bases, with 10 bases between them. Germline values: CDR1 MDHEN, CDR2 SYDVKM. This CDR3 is CASSSGLDQYF. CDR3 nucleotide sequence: TGTGCCAGCAGTTCAGGGTTGGATCAGTACTTC.

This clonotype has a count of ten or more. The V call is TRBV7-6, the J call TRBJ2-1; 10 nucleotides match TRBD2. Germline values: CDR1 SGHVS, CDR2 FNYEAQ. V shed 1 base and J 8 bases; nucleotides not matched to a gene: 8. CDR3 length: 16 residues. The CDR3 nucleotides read TGTGCCAGCAGCTTAGGGACTAGCGGCTGGGGAGATGAGCAGTTCTTC. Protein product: CASSLGTSGWGDEQFF.

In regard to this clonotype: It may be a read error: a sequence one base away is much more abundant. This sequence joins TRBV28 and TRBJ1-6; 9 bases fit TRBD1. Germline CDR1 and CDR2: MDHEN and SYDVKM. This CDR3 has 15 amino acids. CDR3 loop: CASSNGQGNNSPPHF. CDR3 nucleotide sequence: TGTGCCAGCAGTAACGGACAGGGGAATAATTCACCCCCCCACTTT.

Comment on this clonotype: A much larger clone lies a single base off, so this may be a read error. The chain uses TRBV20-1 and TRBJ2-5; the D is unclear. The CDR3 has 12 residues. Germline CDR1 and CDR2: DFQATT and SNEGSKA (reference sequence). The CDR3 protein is CSTMDGQETQCF. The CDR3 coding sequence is TGCAGTACGATGGACGGTCAAGAGACCCAGTGCTTC.

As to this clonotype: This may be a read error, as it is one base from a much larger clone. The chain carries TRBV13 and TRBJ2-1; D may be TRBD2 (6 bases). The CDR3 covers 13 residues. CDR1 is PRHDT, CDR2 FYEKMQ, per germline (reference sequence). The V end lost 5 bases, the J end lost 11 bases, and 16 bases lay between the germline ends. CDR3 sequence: CASSPEGLFKQFF. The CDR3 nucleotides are TGTGCCAGCAGCCCCGAAGGACTATTTAAGCAGTTCTTC.

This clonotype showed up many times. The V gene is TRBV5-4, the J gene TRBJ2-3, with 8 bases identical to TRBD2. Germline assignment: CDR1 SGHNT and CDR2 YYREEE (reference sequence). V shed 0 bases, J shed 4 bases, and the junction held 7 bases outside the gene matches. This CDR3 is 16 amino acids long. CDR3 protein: CASSLERGMRADTQYF. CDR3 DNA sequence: TGTGCCAGCAGCTTGGAGCGGGGGATGCGAGCAGATACGCAGTATTTT.